The clone carrying this T cell receptor (beta chain) showed up just a few times. The antigen remains unidentified. The data were obtained in a study of T-cell memory formation after mild COVID-19. V shed 6 bases, J shed 5 bases, and the junction held 4 bases outside the gene matches. Germline loops: CDR1 DFQATT, CDR2 SNEGSKA (reference sequence). The CDR3 extends over 13 amino acids. Study-level results: Mainly CM and EM harbored the contracting CD4+ clones; mainly EMRA harbored the CD8+ ones. Researchers found some responding clones in pre-infection memory, a sign that cross-reactive memory joined. Clones shrinking between day 15 and 85 showed a balanced CD4/CD8 split, and those that grew later tilted toward CD4+.

TCR alpha and TCR beta cDNA libraries carrying sample barcodes and UMIs came from 5'RACE with constant-segment primers. TCRdb called the 5' RACE reads again in MiXCR, with one record for every CDR3 protein. This table has 300,000 to 400,000 distinct CDR3 sequences, roughly 21% appearing once. V is TRBV20-1 and J is TRBJ2-1, with 10 bases matching TRBD2. Sequences were obtained from PBMCs or a T cell subset sorted from them (not recorded which). This TCR was recovered from an adult woman who had mild COVID-19 (a few samples of this study predate the infection). Cell type and time point are not known. CDR3 coding DNA: TGCAGTGCCGCTAGCGGGGGACACAATGAGCAGTTCTTC. Its protein product is CSAASGGHNEQFF.